Below are 28 T cell receptor beta chains sequenced from a single sample in a study of Ad26.COV2.S vaccination and SARS-CoV-2 variants. Sequencing was performed with immunoSEQ multiplex PCR; in TCRdb, only in-frame clones are kept and a portion is missing. Seen here are over 300,000 clones, around 82% observed once, and the top ten hold more than 7%. Treatment of the sample: 15 to 20 received Ad26.COV2.S at low or high dose, single or two shots; about 5 received placebo; per-sample allocation not given. Sample collection was performed on day 63 after the first vaccine or placebo injection. The specimen was peripheral blood, collected in a trial of Ad26.COV2.S vaccine versus placebo. These receptors all come from a person between 18 and 65 years old who received the Ad26.COV2.S COVID-19 vaccine or a placebo.

The chain has TRBV11-2 and TRBJ1-1, with no clear D. V gave up 3 bases and J gave up 4 bases, with 12 bases separating them. Germline-derived CDR1 and CDR2 are SGHAT and FQNNGV. The CDR3 covers 14 residues. This CDR3 is CASSFAESFTEAFF. Written as DNA, the CDR3 is TGTGCCAGCAGCTTTGCAGAGAGTTTCACTGAAGCTTTCTTT.

V and J are TRBV23-1 and TRBJ2-5, with a weak D call TRBD2 (5 bases). TRBV23-1 is an open reading frame, and its role is uncertain. The length of the CDR3 is 15 residues. Trimming took off 0 bases at V and 1 base at J, with 9 bases between the two ends. The CDR3 sequence is CASSQSRLAQETQYF. The CDR3 DNA is TGCGCCAGCAGTCAATCCCGGCTAGCCCAAGAGACCCAGTACTTC.

This sequence joins TRBV5-6 and TRBJ2-3; D ambiguous. The germline gives CDR1 SGHDT, CDR2 YYEEEE. CDR3 length: 13 amino acids. Trimming shortened V by 2 bases and J by 5 bases, and 9 bases separated the two germline ends. CDR3 nucleotide sequence: TGTGCCAGCAGCTTTTGGGGTGAAGATACGCAGTATTTT. Translation: CASSFWGEDTQYF.

Here the CDR3 reads CASSLGIPYEQYF. The CDR3 nucleotides read TGTGCCAGCAGTTTGGGCATTCCCTACGAGCAGTACTTC. V gene TRBV12-3 or TRBV12-4 combines with J gene TRBJ2-7; D gene unclear. The CDR3 extends over 13 amino acids. V lost 3 bases, J lost 2 bases, and 8 bases lay in between.

The gene calls are TRBV19 and TRBJ2-6; a weak D match, TRBD1 (5 bases). This CDR3 has 17 amino acids. CDR1 and CDR2 from the germline V gene are LNHDA and SQIVND (reference sequence). V was trimmed by 5 bases and J by 0 bases, leaving 14 bases between them. CDR3 nucleotides: TGTGCCAGTAGTTTATATCTTCAGGGCTCTGGGGCCAACGTCCTGACTTTC. This gives the protein CASSLYLQGSGANVLTF.

This sequence joins TRBV5-6 and TRBJ1-5, with 9 bases that match TRBD1. Per germline, CDR1 SGHDT and CDR2 YYEEEE. Unmatched junction bases numbered 7, after V lost 0 bases and J lost 6 bases. The CDR3 is 16 residues long. CDR3 sequence: CASSLGGGQGLQPQHF. The CDR3 DNA is TGTGCCAGCAGCTTGGGAGGAGGACAGGGGCTTCAGCCCCAGCATTTT.

The chain joins TRBV2 to TRBJ1-2; 7 nucleotides align to TRBD1. Germline assignment: CDR1 SNHLY and CDR2 FYNNEI. The CDR3 loop spans 15 amino acids. V trimming: 3 bases; J trimming: 4 bases; junction bases outside the gene matches: 8. The CDR3 region has the DNA TGTGCCAGCAGTGAGGGACAGACTTGGCGCTATGGCTACACCTTC. Protein: CASSEGQTWRYGYTF.

The gene calls are TRBV1 and TRBJ2-3; TRBD1, as called in the table, went unchecked against the DNA. TRBV1 is a known pseudogene. CDR3 length equals 16 residues. DNA of the CDR3: TGCACCAGCAGCCAAGATGGGGACAGCAGCACAGATACGCAGTATTTT. It encodes CTSSQDGDSSTDTQYF.

V usage is TRBV7-9 and J usage is TRBJ2-3; D may be TRBD2 (6 bases). Germline CDR1 and CDR2: SEHNR and FQNEAQ (reference sequence). Trimming removed 0 bases from V and 3 bases from J, with 10 bases in between. The CDR3 loop spans 15 amino acids. CDR3 loop: CASSLAGGPTDTQYF. The CDR3 DNA follows: TGTGCCAGCAGCTTAGCAGGAGGGCCGACAGATACGCAGTATTTT.

This chain uses TRBV18 with TRBJ2-5; D not resolved. Germline CDR1 reads KGHSH; CDR2 reads LQKENI. This CDR3 comprises 11 residues. V lost 4 bases, J lost 0 bases, and 0 bases lay in between. The CDR3 nucleotides are TGTGCCAGCTCACACCAAGAGACCCAGTACTTC. Translating gives CASSHQETQYF.

The chain joins TRBV25-1 to TRBJ1-5; 8 nucleotides line up with TRBD1. V was pared by 6 bases and J by 0 bases, with 10 bases of the junction left unmatched. Germline CDR1 MGHDK, CDR2 SYGVNS. The CDR3 runs to 17 residues. The chain's CDR3 is CASSPGQGGYSNQPQHF. CDR3 coding DNA: TGTGCCAGCAGCCCCGGACAGGGAGGTTATAGCAATCAGCCCCAGCATTTT.

The chain has TRBV28 and TRBJ1-5, with D unresolved. This CDR3 contains 12 residues. The germline V gene encodes CDR1 MDHEN and CDR2 SYDVKM. V lost 10 bases to trimming and J lost 0 bases, with 7 bases between them. This chain's CDR3 is CATENSNQPQHF. CDR3 DNA sequence: TGTGCCACGGAAAATAGCAATCAGCCCCAGCATTTT.

This chain links TRBV7-9 with TRBJ2-1, with 8 bases fitting TRBD1. The CDR3 extends over 16 amino acids. The V gene's germline CDR1 is SEHNR and CDR2 FQNEAQ (reference sequence). V shed 4 bases, J shed 4 bases, and the junction held 9 bases outside the gene matches. This CDR3 reads CASSSRGQAYYNEQFF. In DNA form, the CDR3 reads TGTGCCAGCAGCTCACGGGGACAGGCGTATTACAATGAGCAGTTCTTC.

The chain couples TRBV13 to TRBJ1-1; D not resolved. Deletions cut 5 bases from V and 5 bases from J, with 15 bases between. In germline, CDR1 is PRHDT, CDR2 FYEKMQ (reference sequence). This CDR3 has 14 residues. The chain's CDR3 is CASSALGSGTEAFF. CDR3 in DNA: TGTGCCAGCAGCGCGTTGGGGAGTGGAACTGAAGCTTTCTTT.

This sequence joins TRBV7-9 and TRBJ2-1, with 8 bases aligning to TRBD2. V lost 5 bases and J lost 4; bases outside the gene matches: 10. The CDR3 runs to 16 residues. In germline, CDR1 is SEHNR, CDR2 FQNEAQ (reference sequence). This chain's CDR3 is CASSPQSGGGYNEQFF. The CDR3 nucleotides are TGTGCCAGCAGCCCCCAAAGTGGCGGGGGGTACAATGAGCAGTTCTTC.

J is TRBJ1-3 and V is TRBV3-1 (or the pseudogene TRBV3-2), with no clear D. CDR1 LGHDT and CDR2 YNNKEL come from the germline V gene (reference sequence). This CDR3 spans 14 amino acids. Trimming stripped 4 bases from V and 1 base from J, with 8 bases between. The CDR3 sequence is CASSPAVSGNTIYF. DNA for the CDR3: TGTGCCAGCAGCCCGGCAGTTTCTGGAAACACCATATATTTT.

This clone was recorded once. CDR3 sequence: CASSEIGPYGYTF. CDR3 bases: TGTGCCAGCAGTGAAATCGGTCCATATGGCTACACCTTC. J is TRBJ1-2 and V is TRBV6-1; unclear D gene. The CDR3 runs to 13 residues. V was shortened by 2 bases and J by 5 bases, with 9 bases between the two germline ends. Germline V gives CDR1 MNHNS, CDR2 SASEGT.

The chain is built from TRBV9 and TRBJ2-7, with 8 nucleotides matching TRBD1. The CDR3 is made up of 15 amino acids. The V gene end was trimmed by 0 bases and the J gene end by 2 bases; junction bases not matched to a gene: 4. Germline V CDR1 and CDR2: SGDLS, YYNGEE. This CDR3 reads CASSVATGGTYEQYF. The CDR3 DNA reads TGTGCCAGCAGCGTAGCTACAGGGGGGACCTACGAGCAGTACTTC.

The V gene is TRBV11-3, the J gene TRBJ2-5, with 7 bases matching TRBD2. The V segment lost 4 bases and the J segment 1 base; nucleotides outside the gene matches: 0. The CDR3 is made up of 13 amino acids. Germline assignment: CDR1 SGHNT and CDR2 YENEEA. The CDR3 sequence: CASSWGGQETQYF. The CDR3 DNA reads TGTGCCAGCAGCTGGGGGGGCCAAGAGACCCAGTACTTC.

V usage is TRBV7-9 and J usage is TRBJ1-1; D unclear. The V gene lost 0 bases and the J gene lost 0 bases, with 5 bases spanning the gap. Germline CDR1 and CDR2: SEHNR and FQNEAQ (reference sequence). The CDR3 contains 14 residues. The DNA of the CDR3 is TGTGCCAGCAGCTTAGCAGCGGTGAACACTGAAGCTTTCTTT. Translated: CASSLAAVNTEAFF.

V and J are TRBV18 and TRBJ1-5; weak D call: TRBD1 (5 bases). This CDR3 contains 14 residues. Germline V lookup: CDR1 KGHSH, CDR2 LQKENI. V lost 4 bases, J lost 7 bases, and 14 bases lay in between. The chain's CDR3 is CASSLIPGVQPQHF. CDR3 DNA sequence: TGTGCCAGCTCACTAATTCCGGGGGTCCAGCCCCAGCATTTT.

The chain joins TRBV5-1 to TRBJ2-5; 11 bases line up with TRBD2. Germline V CDR1 and CDR2: SGHRS, YFSETQ. V was clipped by 0 bases and J by 0 bases; unmatched bases: 1. CDR3 length: 16 amino acids. CDR3 DNA sequence: TGCGCCAGCAGCTTGGCTAGCGGGGGGTACCAAGAGACCCAGTACTTC. Encoded protein: CASSLASGGYQETQYF.

V and J are TRBV11-2 and TRBJ1-1, with D perhaps matching TRBD1 (6 bases). V was cut by 1 base and J by 4 bases, with 22 bases left in between. The CDR3 has 18 residues. The V gene's germline CDR1 is SGHAT and CDR2 FQNNGV. This chain's CDR3 is CASSLASVANRQATEAFF. The CDR3 nucleotides read TGTGCCAGCAGCTTAGCGTCGGTCGCTAATAGACAGGCCACTGAAGCTTTCTTT.

The chain joins TRBV5-1 to TRBJ1-5, with 12 positions matching TRBD1. From germline, CDR1 is SGHRS and CDR2 YFSETQ. Unmatched junction bases numbered 3, after V lost 3 bases and J lost 5 bases. The CDR3 runs to 15 residues. The CDR3 protein is CASSSGQGADQPQHF. In DNA form, the CDR3 reads TGCGCCAGCAGCTCGGGACAGGGGGCGGATCAGCCCCAGCATTTT.

The CDR3 DNA reads as TGTGCCAGCAGTTACCAAGGACTAGCGGTTTCCGGGGAGCTGTTTTTT. This gives the protein CASSYQGLAVSGELFF. J is TRBJ2-2 and V is TRBV6-5, with TRBD2 matching 10 bases. With 2 bases clipped from V and 6 bases from J, the junction kept 6 bases outside the gene matches. Germline-derived CDR1 and CDR2 are MNHEY and SVGAGI. This CDR3 spans 16 amino acids.

The rearrangement uses TRBV5-1 and TRBJ1-1, with D perhaps TRBD1 (6 bases). Trimming stripped 2 bases from V and 0 bases from J, with 14 bases between. The CDR3 loop spans 16 amino acids. CDR1 and CDR2 from the germline V gene are SGHRS and YFSETQ. CDR3 in amino acids: CASSFRGGSLNTEAFF. The CDR3 nucleotides read TGCGCCAGCAGCTTCCGGGGGGGCTCATTGAACACTGAAGCTTTCTTT. The whole variable domain, filled in from reference TRBV5-1 and TRBJ1-1, reads KAGVTQTPRYLIKTRGQQVTLSCSPISGHRSVSWYQQTPGQGLQFLFEYFSETQRNKGNFPGRFSGRQFSNSRSEMNVSTLELGDSALYLCASSFRGGSLNTEAFFGQGTRLTVV.

This clone has just a few counts. An end of the junction does not agree with germline; a read error may underlie this. The J gene is TRBJ1-3, the V gene TRBV11-2, with D maybe TRBD1 (5 bases). CDR3 length equals 15 residues. The germline V gene has CDR1 SGHAT and CDR2 FQNNGV. DNA for the CDR3: TGTGCCAGCACCTTAGGGACTGGACCGGGGAACACCATATATTTT. Translated, it gives CASTLGTGPGNTIYF.

The chain is built from TRBV4-3 and TRBJ1-6; the D is unclear. The CDR3 extends over 17 amino acids. Germline V gives CDR1 LGHNA, CDR2 YSLEER. The germline V and J ends were trimmed by 1 base and 2 bases, with 12 bases remaining between them. The CDR3 nucleotides are TGCGCCAGCAGCCAAGGGTTGCTCGGCACCTATAATTCACCCCTCCACTTT. As protein: CASSQGLLGTYNSPLHF.